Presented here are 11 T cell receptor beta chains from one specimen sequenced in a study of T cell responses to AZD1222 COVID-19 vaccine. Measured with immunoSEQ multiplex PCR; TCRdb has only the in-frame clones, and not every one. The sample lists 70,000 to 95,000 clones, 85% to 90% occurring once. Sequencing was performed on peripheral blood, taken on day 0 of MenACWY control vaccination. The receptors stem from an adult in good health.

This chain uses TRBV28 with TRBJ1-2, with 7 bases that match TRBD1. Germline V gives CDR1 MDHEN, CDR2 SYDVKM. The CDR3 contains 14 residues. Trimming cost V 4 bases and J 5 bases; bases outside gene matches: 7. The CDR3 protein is CASSSTGTAYGYTF. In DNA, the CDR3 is TGTGCCAGCAGTTCAACCGGGACAGCTTATGGCTACACCTTC.

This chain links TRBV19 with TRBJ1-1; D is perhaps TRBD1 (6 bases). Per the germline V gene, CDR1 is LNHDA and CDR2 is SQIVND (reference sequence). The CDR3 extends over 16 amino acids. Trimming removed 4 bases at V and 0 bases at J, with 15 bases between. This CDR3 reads CASSRGDTILNTEAFF. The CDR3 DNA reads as TGTGCCAGTAGTAGGGGGGACACGATCCTGAACACTGAAGCTTTCTTT.

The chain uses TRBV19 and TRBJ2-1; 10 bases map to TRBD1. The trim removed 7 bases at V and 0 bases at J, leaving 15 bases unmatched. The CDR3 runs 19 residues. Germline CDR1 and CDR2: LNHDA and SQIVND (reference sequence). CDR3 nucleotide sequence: TGTGCCAGTATACCGAGACAGGGGGCGACTCCGTTCTCCTACAATGAGCAGTTCTTC. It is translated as CASIPRQGATPFSYNEQFF.

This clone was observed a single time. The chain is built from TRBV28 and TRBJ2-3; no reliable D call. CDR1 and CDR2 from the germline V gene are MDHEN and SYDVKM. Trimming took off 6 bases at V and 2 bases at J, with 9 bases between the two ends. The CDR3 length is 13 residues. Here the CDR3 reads CASRGRLTDTQYF. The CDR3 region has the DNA TGTGCCAGCAGAGGGCGTCTCACAGATACGCAGTATTTT.

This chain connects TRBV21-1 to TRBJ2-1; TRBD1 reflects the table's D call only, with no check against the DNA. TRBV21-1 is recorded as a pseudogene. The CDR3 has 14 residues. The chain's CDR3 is CASSKRVGGNEQFF. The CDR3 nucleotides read TGTGCCAGCAGCAAACGAGTAGGGGGAAATGAGCAGTTCTTC.

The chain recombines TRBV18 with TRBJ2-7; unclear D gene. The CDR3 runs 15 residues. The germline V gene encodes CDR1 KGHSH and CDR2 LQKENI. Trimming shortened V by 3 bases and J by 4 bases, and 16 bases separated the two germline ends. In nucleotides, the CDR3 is TGTGCCAGCTCACCCAAAGGACCCCTGGTTTACGAGCAGTACTTC. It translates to CASSPKGPLVYEQYF.

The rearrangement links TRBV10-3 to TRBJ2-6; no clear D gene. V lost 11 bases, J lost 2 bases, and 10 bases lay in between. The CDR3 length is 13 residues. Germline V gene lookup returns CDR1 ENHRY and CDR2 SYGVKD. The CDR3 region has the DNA TGTGCCTCAACGTTGGCTGGGGCCAACGTCCTGACTTTC. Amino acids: CASTLAGANVLTF.

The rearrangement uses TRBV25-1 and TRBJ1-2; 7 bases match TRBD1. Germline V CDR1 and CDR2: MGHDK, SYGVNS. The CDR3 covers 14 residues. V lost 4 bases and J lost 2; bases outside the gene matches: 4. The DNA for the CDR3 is TGTGCCAGCAGTGGGGACAGTTGGAACTATGGCTACACCTTC. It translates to CASSGDSWNYGYTF.

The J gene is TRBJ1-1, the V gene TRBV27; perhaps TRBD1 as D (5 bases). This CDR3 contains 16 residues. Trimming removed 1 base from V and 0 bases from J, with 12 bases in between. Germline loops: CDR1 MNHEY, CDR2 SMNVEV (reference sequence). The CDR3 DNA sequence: TGTGCCAGCAGTTTATGGGGGAATGGAGTGAACACTGAAGCTTTCTTT. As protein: CASSLWGNGVNTEAFF.

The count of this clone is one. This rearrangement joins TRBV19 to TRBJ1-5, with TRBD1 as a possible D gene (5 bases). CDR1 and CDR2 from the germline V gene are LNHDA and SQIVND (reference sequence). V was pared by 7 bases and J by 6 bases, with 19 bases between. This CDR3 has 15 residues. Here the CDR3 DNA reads TGTGCCAGTAATGGCTCCCCGATTGGGGGTCAGCCCCAGCATTTT. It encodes CASNGSPIGGQPQHF.

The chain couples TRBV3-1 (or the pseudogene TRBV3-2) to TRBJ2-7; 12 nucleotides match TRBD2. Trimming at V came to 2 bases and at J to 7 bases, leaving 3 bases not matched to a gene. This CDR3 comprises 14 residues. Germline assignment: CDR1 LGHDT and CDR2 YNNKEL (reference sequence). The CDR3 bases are TGTGCCAGCAGCCAACTAGCGGGAGGGTTTGAGCAGTACTTC. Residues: CASSQLAGGFEQYF.